This T cell receptor (beta chain) was retrieved from a study of blood T cell repertoires in COVID-19. In the study overall: The cDNA or gDNA used as material had been derived from T cells, B-cell-depleted T cells, or PBMCs.

As handled by the study authors: Estimates of nucleated cell counts were drawn from the amplification of reference gene primers. Generated by immunoSEQ multiplex PCR, the TCRdb table keeps only in-frame clones and is missing some. From that table come the V and J calls and clone size; the DNA was used to work out D and trimming. The sample lists some 300,000 clones, 89% occurring once. The CDR3 sequence is 12 residues long. The germline V gene has CDR1 SGHTA and CDR2 FQGNSA. Trimming left V 2 bases short and J 10 bases short, with 11 bases between. The sequence derives from a middle-aged woman who had recovered from COVID-19. The chain links TRBV7-2 to TRBJ1-1; D might be TRBD1 (5 bases). Sample: PBMCs or T cells enriched from blood (not recorded which). CDR3 DNA: TGTGCCAGCAGCTTAAGGGGATTCACAGCTTTCTTT. This sequence encodes CASSLRGFTAFF.